A selection of T cell receptor beta chains follows, all from one sample in a study of CD8+ T cells in alopecia areata. Clones were read by immunoSEQ multiplex PCR, and TCRdb kept only the in-frame ones, dropping some. The sample records 180,000 or so clones, approximately 62% being singletons. Sequenced here: CD4+ T cells sorted from blood, sampled at week 0. These receptors all come from a human donor with alopecia areata. Both conserved end residues are part of each CDR3. A D gene is named only where the DNA matches it firmly. Part of the rows lack a size; the others show once, few, many or a class for expanded clones.

abundance	d_gene	j_gene	len	v_gene	CDR3nt	CDR3aa
.	TRBD1	TRBJ1-2	14	TRBV25-1	TGTGCCAGCAGTTATTCCGGGACAGGGGACGGCTACACCTTC	CASSYSGTGDGYTF
few	TRBD1	TRBJ1-1	13	TRBV29-1	TGCAGCGTAAGACAGGGCGTGAACACTGAAGCTTTCTTT	CSVRQGVNTEAFF
.	.	TRBJ1-1	11	TRBV30	TGTGCCTGGAGCGTAACAACCGAAGCTTTCTTT	CAWSVTTEAFF
once	.	TRBJ1-2	11	TRBV20-1	TGCAGTGCACAAGGGACCTATGGCTACACCTTC	CSAQGTYGYTF
few	.	TRBJ1-2	15	TRBV29-1	TGCAGCGTCCCGCCTGGGACGGAATACATCTATGGCTACACCTTC	CSVPPGTEYIYGYTF
.	.	TRBJ2-2	15	TRBV29-1	TGCAGCAGTGAGTCGTGGGGAACGAACACCGGGGAGCTGTTTTTT	CSSESWGTNTGELFF
.	.	TRBJ2-7	14	TRBV5-1	TGCGCCAGCAGCTTGGAGGGCGGCTCCTACGAGCAGTACTTC	CASSLEGGSYEQYF
.	.	TRBJ2-2	13	TRBV10-1	TGCGCCAGCAGTGAGTCAGTCCTCGGGGAGCTGTTTTTT	CASSESVLGELFF
.	TRBD1	TRBJ2-1	12	TRBV4-1	TGCGCCAGCAGCCAAGAAAGACAGGGTCAGTTCTTC	CASSQERQGQFF
.	.	TRBJ2-2	12	TRBV30	TGTGCCTGGAGTGTACATACCGGGGAGCTGTTTTTT	CAWSVHTGELFF